This T cell receptor (beta chain) derives from a study of T cell therapy after organ transplantation. In the case of this clone: Antigen unknown.

TCRdb's copy holds only in-frame clones and misses some; the assay was immunoSEQ multiplex PCR. The profile shows more than 15,000 clones, over 75% of them singletons. V dropped 1 base and J dropped 6 bases, with 16 bases sitting between them. This CDR3 spans 15 amino acids. The germline gives CDR1 SQVTM, CDR2 ANQGSEA. As for time point: 20-29 weeks after completion of therapy. Sample: CD8+ T cells from blood, taken after autologous CMV-specific T cell therapy. This receptor was taken from a human patient who had received a solid organ transplant and had CMV disease. Some T cells may be provided by the graft donor. This rearrangement joins TRBV29-1 to TRBJ2-1, with a tentative D call TRBD1 (7 bases). CDR3 DNA: TGCAGCGTTGAAGGTCGGGCGGGGACAGTCAATGAGCAGTTCTTC. This gives the protein CSVEGRAGTVNEQFF.